This TCR beta chain emerged from a study of vaccination effects on CD4 cells after COVID-19. The assay was immunoSEQ multiplex PCR, and TCRdb's table has in-frame clones only and misses some. Here the sample spans about 41,000 clones, 70% to 85% being singletons. The study, taken as a whole, reports: Within healthy vaccinees, only 1 of 255 vaccine-induced clones displayed cross-reactivity with common cold coronaviruses. Clonal contraction was marked in infection- and vaccine-induced clones late after vaccination.

ViraFEST assay sequencing came after antigen-specific CD4+ T cells were expanded with viral peptide pools. It was after approximately 11 days of culture that CD4+ T cells were isolated. All vaccine recipients tested negative for nucleocapsid antibodies and had never contracted SARS-CoV-2 infection. Wells containing 1.5 million to 2.5 million PBMC each were cultured with roughly 10 IU/ml IL-2 and approximately 10 ug/ml peptides. Days 3 and 7 saw half the medium replaced with IL-2 medium. Details on this clone: Its target is unknown.

Trimming took off 4 bases at V and 2 bases at J, with 12 bases between the two ends. The CDR3 contains 15 residues. In germline, CDR1 is SEHNR, CDR2 FQNEAQ (reference sequence). The chain employs TRBV7-9 and TRBJ1-3; D not certain. Sequenced here: CD4+ T cells from PBMCs cultured with HCoV-NL63 spike peptides, sampled before COVID-19 vaccination. The TCR comes from a human donor who received a COVID-19 vaccine. This CDR3 is CASSSLAEAGNTIYF. In DNA, the CDR3 is TGTGCCAGCAGCTCCTTAGCGGAGGCTGGAAACACCATATATTTT.